The present T cell receptor (beta chain) was sequenced within a study of T cells after yellow fever vaccination. Study context: SMART-Seq v4 Ultra Low Input handled preparation of low-cell-number fractions. General observations from the study: A faster peak, day 5 versus 15, was reached by the weaker secondary response. Abundant clonotypes from the bulk population could get into FACS-sorted repertoires as contaminants.

V was pared by 2 bases and J by 1 base, with 9 bases between. Germline CDR1 is SNHLY and CDR2 is FYNNEI. This CDR3 contains 15 residues. The 5'RACE template-switching step produced TCR cDNA and added a universal primer site and UMIs. TCRdb processed the 5' RACE reads anew with MiXCR; each CDR3 protein has one entry. The data show 250,000 or so distinct CDR3 sequences, approximately 6.7% seen once. Ten or more counts support this clonotype. Its antigen is unidentified. The chain carries TRBV2 and TRBJ1-5, with unresolved D. The sample was CD4+ T cells sorted from PBMCs, taken on the day of the yellow fever booster vaccination. This clonotype was sampled from a young man who received the YFV17D yellow fever vaccine. This CDR3 is CASSELMASNQPQHF. CDR3 coding DNA: TGTGCCAGCAGTGAACTAATGGCAAGCAATCAGCCCCAGCATTTT.